This TCR beta chain was captured by sequencing in a study of T cells after yellow fever vaccination. 5'RACE template switching produced TCR cDNA carrying a universal primer site and UMIs. TCRdb reanalysed the 5' RACE reads using MiXCR and keeps one entry per CDR3 protein. The sample has 300,000 to 450,000 distinct CDR3 sequences; more than 5.5% are singletons. Germline V gene lookup returns CDR1 SGHKS and CDR2 YYEKEE (reference sequence). V was pared by 2 bases and J by 10 bases, with 12 bases of the junction left unmatched. The CDR3 has 15 residues. This clonotype was recorded many times. The input for sequencing was PBMCs, taken 5 days after the yellow fever booster vaccination. The receptor was derived from a man aged 25-45 years who received the YFV17D yellow fever vaccine. The gene calls are TRBV5-5 and TRBJ2-1; 7 nucleotides align to TRBD1. CDR3 coding DNA: TGTGCCAGCAGCTTTGCCCCGGGACAGCTAGACGAGCAGTTCTTC. It codes for CASSFAPGQLDEQFF.